This T cell receptor beta chain was observed in a study of chemoradiotherapy in HPV16-positive cancers. Study-wide results and caveats: Candidate HPV-specific clones and E7-related TCR motifs grew in tumor during treatment. For HPV16-positive patients, expanding HPV-responsive T cells associated with longer recurrence-free survival. Only a couple of HPV16-positive patients supplied the functional HPV-specificity definition.

This clone came up a few times. What it binds is not known. Measured with immunoSEQ multiplex PCR; TCRdb has only the in-frame clones, and not every one. Here the sample spans approximately 10,000 clones, approximately 70% being singletons. Over chemoradiotherapy, repertoires were sampled more than once. The CDR3 extends over 19 amino acids. V was clipped by 0 bases and J by 0 bases; unmatched bases: 11. The germline V gene encodes CDR1 ENHRY and CDR2 SYGVKD. Sample collection was performed from a patient who underwent chemoradiotherapy. The gene calls are TRBV10-3 and TRBJ1-3; 7 nucleotides line up with TRBD1. This receptor was obtained from a human donor with HPV-associated anogenital cancer. In nucleotides, the CDR3 is TGTGCCATCAGTGAGTCGAGACAGGGAGGGCTGAGCTCTGGAAACACCATATATTTT. The encoded protein is CAISESRQGGLSSGNTIYF.